This is a list of T cell receptor beta chains from one sample in a study of blood T cell repertoires in COVID-19. Measured with immunoSEQ multiplex PCR; TCRdb has only the in-frame clones, and not every one. The sample holds about 480,000 clones; roughly nine tenths are singletons and the top ten take 7.5% to 9%. The sequenced sample consisted of peripheral blood. These receptors were obtained from a woman aged 45-65 years with COVID-19, enrolled during active disease. Each CDR3 is given without its conserved first and last residue. Each record gives: D gene, V gene, CDR3 protein. A D gene is named only where the DNA matches it firmly.

>-|TRBV6-5
ASSHRVGTGELF
>TRBD1|TRBV3-1/TRBV3-2
ASSQKGTGDLAEAF
>TRBD1|TRBV25-1
ASSGQEGANVLT
>TRBD1|TRBV12-5
ASGPRQGDTQY
>-|TRBV7-2
ASSLEARATDTQY
>-|TRBV4-1
ASSQGMTVGNQPQH
>-|TRBV6-6
ASSYFISSGANVLT
>-|TRBV27
ASSLGGRGQSEAF
>-|TRBV11-3
ASSQRAYSNQPQH
>TRBD2|TRBV15
ATSRSGGRIYEQY
>-|TRBV6-1
ASRSQVEAF
>TRBD1|TRBV5-1
ASSTQGADTDTQY
>TRBD1|TRBV20-1
SASLPGQASDTQY
>TRBD2|TRBV9
ASSVGAGGPETQY
>-|TRBV13
ASSPSGRTGELF
>TRBD1|TRBV6-6
ASSPGTGETYEQY
>TRBD1|TRBV5-6
ASTDRGRSYEQY
>TRBD1|TRBV18
ASSVGQPLNTGELF
>TRBD1|TRBV3-1/TRBV3-2
ASSRTGPQFQETQY
>-|TRBV11-2
ASTPPGGFVYT
>TRBD1|TRBV5-5
ASSFDPGTENTIY
>-|TRBV6-5
ASSTVSYEQY
>-|TRBV29-1
SGEGVTGTEAF
>-|TRBV7-9
ASSAAQGPSYGYT
>-|TRBV19
ASSIAGYSYNEQF
>-|TRBV7-2
ASSSTNYGYT
>TRBD1|TRBV6-5
ASSPGTGRGNEQF
>-|TRBV2
ASNSMNTEAF
>-|TRBV29-1
SVDGGDYGYT
>TRBD1|TRBV24-1
ATSDSGTGRYRPQH
>TRBD2|TRBV9
ASSVDAGGPETQY
>TRBD2|TRBV5-1
ASSQRGSGGTDTQY
>-|TRBV13
ASSFQGYNSPLH
>TRBD1|TRBV7-9
ASGQGENQPQH
>-|TRBV10-3
AISESMAEQY
>-|TRBV28
ASSPPQTDTQY
>-|TRBV4-1
ASSQVRGPQTF
>-|TRBV9
ASSEIGTTGNTIY
>TRBD1|TRBV10-1
ASSTGVGSDTQY
>-|TRBV7-3
ASSLTGGVSDTQY
>TRBD1|TRBV27
ASRPLGQGAYEQY
>TRBD1|TRBV5-1
ASSADRVYSGNTIY
>-|TRBV9
ASSGGDQGGIREQF
>-|TRBV19
ASSIDRWQGKTGELF
>-|TRBV5-5
ASSVGGASYGYT
>-|TRBV9
ASSSRVHGGETQY
>TRBD2|TRBV7-7
ASSLGRAGVNEQF
>-|TRBV7-2
ASSLWGGGNSPLH
>-|TRBV5-5
ASSLHSYSNQPQH
>TRBD1|TRBV29-1
SVVGLDRGIPETQY
>-|TRBV3-1/TRBV3-2
ASSQGTGKEKLF
>-|TRBV11-1
ASSPAGQLTGNEQF
>-|TRBV27
ASRRRGPSTDTQY